This TCR beta chain was recovered during a study of cytomegalovirus exposure and HLA in healthy donors. Study-wide findings and caveats: The authors listed 150 to 200 TCR beta chains as cytomegalovirus-associated.

13 Jbeta primers and 60 Vbeta primers were used for the PCR. Here immunoSEQ multiplex PCR was the method, and the copy in TCRdb shows in-frame clones only, minus some. The sample consists of about 150,000 clones, around 77% of them appearing once. The CDR3 runs to 15 residues. About this clone: The antigen remains unidentified.

The TCR was taken from a man younger than 45 in good health. V usage is TRBV21-1 and J usage is TRBJ2-5; the D call in the table, TRBD2, was not verified against the DNA. TRBV21-1 has pseudogene status. Sequenced material: PBMCs. Here the CDR3 reads CASSKYLAGEETQYF. The CDR3, as DNA: TGTGCCAGCAGCAAATATCTAGCGGGAGAAGAGACCCAGTACTTC.